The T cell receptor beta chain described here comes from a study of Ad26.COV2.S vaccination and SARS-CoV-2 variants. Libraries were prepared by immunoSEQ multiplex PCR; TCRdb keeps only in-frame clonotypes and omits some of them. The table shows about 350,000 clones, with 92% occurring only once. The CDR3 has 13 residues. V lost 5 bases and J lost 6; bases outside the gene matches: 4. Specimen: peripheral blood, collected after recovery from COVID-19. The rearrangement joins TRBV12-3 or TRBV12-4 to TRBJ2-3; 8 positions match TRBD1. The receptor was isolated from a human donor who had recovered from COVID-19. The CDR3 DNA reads TGTGCCAGCAGTGCAGGGGGCTCCGATACGCAGTATTTT. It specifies CASSAGGSDTQYF.